This TCR beta chain originates from a study of blood T cell repertoires in COVID-19. About the study: PBMCs, B-cell-depleted T cells, or T cells were the source of the cDNA or gDNA that made up the material.

Assay: immunoSEQ multiplex PCR; the TCRdb copy retains only in-frame clones and omits some. The sample consists of around 300,000 clones, almost 90% of them appearing once. The CDR3 covers 13 residues. Germline V gives CDR1 GTSNPN, CDR2 SVGIG (reference sequence). V lost 1 base and J 6 bases, leaving 12 bases between the germline ends. V and J are TRBV30 and TRBJ1-2, with D possibly TRBD1 on 5 matching bases. This receptor was taken from a woman aged 25-40 years with COVID-19, enrolled during active disease. Sequences were obtained from peripheral blood. The CDR3 loop is CAWSADSINGYTF. The CDR3 coding sequence is TGTGCCTGGAGTGCCGACAGTATCAATGGCTACACCTTC.